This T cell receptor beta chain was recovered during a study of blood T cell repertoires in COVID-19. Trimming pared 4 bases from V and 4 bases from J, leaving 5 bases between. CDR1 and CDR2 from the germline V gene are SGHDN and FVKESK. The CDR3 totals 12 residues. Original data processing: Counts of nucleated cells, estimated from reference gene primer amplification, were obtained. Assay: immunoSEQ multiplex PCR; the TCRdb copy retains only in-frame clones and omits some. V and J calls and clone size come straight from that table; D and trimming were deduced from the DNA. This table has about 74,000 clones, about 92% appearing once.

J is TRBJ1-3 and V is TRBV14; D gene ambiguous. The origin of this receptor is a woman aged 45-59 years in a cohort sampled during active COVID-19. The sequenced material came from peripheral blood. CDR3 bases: TGTGCCAGCAGCCCCGGGGGAAACACCATATATTTT. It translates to CASSPGGNTIYF.